This TCR beta chain was sequenced during a study of long-term antiretroviral therapy in people with HIV. General study points: All blood samples came from the years 2004 to 2017, possibly under older ART regimens. Following ART, diversity rose but still fell short of transplant donor controls.

Every one of the donors gave at least one pre-ART PBMC sample and at least two post-ART PBMC samples. DNA was extracted from approximately 0.95-9.8 million thawed cryopreserved PBMC. This clone has only one observation. Its target is unknown. The CDR3 totals 15 residues. Germline V gene data show CDR1 as SGHTA and CDR2 as FQGNSA. With 3 bases clipped from V and 3 bases from J, the junction kept 5 bases outside the gene matches. Assay version v3.0 of immunoSEQ was used, and it was run at survey level. Assay used: immunoSEQ multiplex PCR; TCRdb lists only in-frame clones, some missing. The table has about 16,000 clones, 70% to 85% seen once.

The sample was unsorted PBMCs, taken 1.5 years before starting antiretroviral therapy. This receptor was obtained from a woman aged 45-60 years with HIV. The chain has TRBV7-2 and TRBJ1-2; 9 positions match TRBD1. The CDR3 region is CASSFGTGNYYGYTF. CDR3 nucleotides: TGTGCCAGCAGCTTTGGGACAGGGAACTACTATGGCTACACCTTC. The whole variable domain, remainder taken from reference TRBV7-2 and TRBJ1-2, is GAGVSQSPSNKVTEKGKDVELRCDPISGHTALYWYRQSLGQGLEFLIYFQGNSAPDKSGLPSDRFSAERTGGSVSTLTIQRTQQEDSAVYLCASSFGTGNYYGYTFGSGTRLTVV.